This is a list of T cell receptor beta chains from one sample in a study of blood T cells in healthy people across ages. Via MiXCR, TCRdb re-called the 5' RACE reads, giving one row per CDR3 protein. The table lists some 800,000 distinct CDR3 sequences, roughly 44% of them singletons. Input material: blood. All receptors come from a man in his 60s in good health. Each CDR3 is given with its conserved first and last residue. Fields, in order: CDR3 length, V gene, CDR3 protein.

16 TRBV3-1 CASSLTSGGRQETQYF
16 TRBV13 CASSLRRSTSTDTQYF
16 TRBV4-3 CASSQDMAGEYNEQFF
12 TRBV7-9 CASSLGKLKQYF
12 TRBV7-9 CASSSSESGYTF
16 TRBV20-1 CSARDWKTGSTDTQYF
12 TRBV7-2 CASSRDKTEQFF
15 TRBV5-6 CASSQLGTVNQPQHF
15 TRBV5-1 CASSPETGWNSPLHF
17 TRBV29-1 CSVVGPWDRTLNTEAFF
15 TRBV24-1 CATSRGGRITDTQYF
14 TRBV6-1 CASSEASQDYGYTF
15 TRBV7-9 CASRKRGGTVNEQFF
14 TRBV2 CASNRVGLGDEQYF
16 TRBV5-1 CASSFSGRPGANVLTF
12 TRBV29-1 CSVGDSTYGYTF
14 TRBV12-3/TRBV12-4 CASSPGQGLYGYTF
15 TRBV7-2 CASSTRQGLNTEAFF
14 TRBV30 CAWRGAVSTDTQYF
15 TRBV25-1 CASSDPRGQTDTQYF
16 TRBV10-3 CAISAGQGLGHNEQFF
13 TRBV18 CASSTGWPYEQYF
16 TRBV6-1 CASSESERLKGETQYF
14 TRBV12-3/TRBV12-4 CASSLDQVNTEAFF
16 TRBV20-1 CSARTSGGPGEDTQYF
15 TRBV6-6 CASSPGQAFTYEQYF
13 TRBV29-1 CSVEDRGLDEQYF
12 TRBV6-2/TRBV6-3 CASKKGAWEQYF
13 TRBV3-1 CASSSRLFEEQYF
16 TRBV7-2 CASSLEAVANTGELFF
15 TRBV4-1 CASSQHSDREETQYF
19 TRBV18 CASSPNIGEARIINEKLFF
14 TRBV28 CASSLPHKYYEQYF
16 TRBV5-1 CASRTAPTGAQETQYF
14 TRBV7-2 CASSWRAQGETQYF
14 TRBV20-1 CCATGRATGEKLFF
15 TRBV7-6 CASSLRLAGQETQYF
17 TRBV19 CASSSRNPRQTQETQYF
13 TRBV7-8 CASTALFNNEQFF
15 TRBV2 CASSDLGGAGETQYF
13 TRBV6-5 CASSYSMGAEAFF
16 TRBV7-2 CASSSGGAVPYNEQFF
13 TRBV27 CASRPGSGDTQYF
14 TRBV20-1 CSALTPSSWYEQYF
14 TRBV27 CASRISGGRYEQYF
13 TRBV5-1 CASSLVADYEQYF
15 TRBV6-6 CASSPSSSWLETQYF
14 TRBV7-2 CASSFDTFADTQYF